The count of the clone carrying this T cell receptor beta chain is one. What it binds is not known. The data stem from a study of T cell responses to AZD1222 COVID-19 vaccine. The V and J ends lost 4 bases and 2 bases, in that order; junction bases with no gene match: 10. This CDR3 contains 19 residues. The germline CDR1 and CDR2 sequences are KGHDR and SFDVKD. Study-wide results and limits: A reported finding is that nearly half of spike-specific TCRs target unmutated variant regions. Most donors were white British, females outnumbered males, and clonal diversity was possibly underestimated.

Method: immunoSEQ multiplex PCR; TCRdb's copy keeps in-frame clones and lacks some. The data contain over 40,000 clones, around 84% of them singletons. This chain connects TRBV24-1 to TRBJ2-6, with 10 positions matching TRBD1. The sample here was peripheral blood, taken on day 0 of AZD1222 vaccination. The TCR originated in an adult in good health. The CDR3 spells CATSDPGQGSMPGANVLTF. The CDR3 DNA is TGTGCCACCAGTGACCCGGGACAGGGGAGTATGCCTGGGGCCAACGTCCTGACTTTC.